Below are 10 T cell receptor beta chains sequenced from a single sample in a study of cytomegalovirus exposure and HLA in healthy donors. Amplification used 60 Vbeta primers and 13 Jbeta primers. Here immunoSEQ multiplex PCR was the method, and the copy in TCRdb shows in-frame clones only, minus some. The table records some 170,000 clones, under 80% of them present only once. The sample was PBMCs. These receptors all stem from a man aged 40-55 years in good health and CMV-seronegative.

Turning to this clone: One end of the junction varies from germline; a read error may be responsible. The J gene is TRBJ2-2, the V gene TRBV7-7, with D maybe TRBD1 (6 bases). This CDR3 comprises 16 residues. The germline V gene encodes CDR1 SSHAT and CDR2 FNYEAQ (reference sequence). CDR3 sequence (DNA): TGTGCTAGCAGCTTAGACAGGCCACCGAACACCGGGGAGCTGTTTTTT. Amino acids: CASSLDRPPNTGELFF.

This clone has only a few counts. CDR3 sequence: CASSETRGYTEAFF. The CDR3 bases are TGTGCCAGCAGTGAAACGAGGGGGTACACTGAAGCTTTCTTT. The gene calls are TRBV6-1 and TRBJ1-1, with D perhaps matching TRBD1 (6 bases). The germline V and J ends were trimmed by 2 bases and 3 bases, with 10 bases remaining between them. The CDR3 is made up of 14 amino acids. CDR1 is MNHNS and CDR2 is SASEGT in the germline V gene.

This chain connects TRBV7-8 to TRBJ2-3; D is undetermined. V dropped 5 bases and J dropped 2 bases, with 14 bases sitting between them. This CDR3 is 15 amino acids long. Germline V lookup: CDR1 SGHVS, CDR2 FQNEAQ. In DNA form, the CDR3 reads TGTGCCAGCAGCCCCGAGATGATCTACACAGATACGCAGTATTTT. It specifies CASSPEMIYTDTQYF.

This clone was detected only a few times. The CDR3 nucleotides are TGTGCCAGCAGCCCCCATGCGGGAGATACGCAGTATTTT. This translates into CASSPHAGDTQYF. The genes are TRBV9 and TRBJ2-3, with D perhaps TRBD2 (5 bases). Looked up from germline, CDR1 is SGDLS and CDR2 is YYNGEE. Trimming took off 4 bases at V and 5 bases at J, with 11 bases between the two ends. This CDR3 comprises 13 residues.

The CDR3 coding sequence is TGTGCCAGCAGCGGACCGGGACAGGGAAGCACTGAAGCTTTCTTT. This sequence encodes CASSGPGQGSTEAFF. V and J are TRBV9 and TRBJ1-1, with TRBD1 matching over 9 bases. V was clipped by 3 bases and J by 4 bases; unmatched bases: 7. Germline V gives CDR1 SGDLS, CDR2 YYNGEE. The CDR3 runs 15 residues.

The rearrangement links TRBV5-3 to TRBJ1-2, with 11 nucleotides matching TRBD1. TRBV5-3 is an open reading frame whose function is uncertain. CDR3 length: 14 amino acids. J gave up 6 bases and V 2 bases, and 3 bases lay outside the gene matches. For the CDR3, the DNA is TGTGCCAGAAGCTTAGGGACAGGGGGAAATGGCTACACCTTC. This gives the protein CARSLGTGGNGYTF.

The chain recombines TRBV9 with TRBJ2-2; 7 nucleotides agree with TRBD1. This CDR3 contains 14 residues. With V trimmed by 1 base and J by 4 bases, 1 base remained unmatched. Germline V gene sequence: CDR1 SGDLS, CDR2 YYNGEE. CDR3 amino acids: CASSVTGVTGELFF. For the CDR3, the DNA is TGTGCCAGCAGCGTAACAGGGGTCACCGGGGAGCTGTTTTTT.

This sequence joins TRBV10-2 and TRBJ2-3, with 11 positions matching TRBD2. The V and J ends lost 6 bases and 6 bases, in that order; junction bases with no gene match: 5. This CDR3 region has 14 residues. Germline CDR1 and CDR2: WSHSY and SAAADI. DNA for the CDR3: TGCGCCAGCAGAGTTAGCGGGGGGGGTGATACGCAGTATTTT. Translation: CASRVSGGGDTQYF.

The V and J genes are TRBV7-9 and TRBJ2-7; 7 bases match TRBD2. The CDR3 loop spans 16 amino acids. Per the germline V gene, CDR1 is SEHNR and CDR2 is FQNEAQ (reference sequence). V lost 5 bases and J lost 0; bases outside the gene matches: 10. The CDR3 DNA follows: TGTGCCAGCAGCCACTCGTCTAGCGGACCCTCCTACGAGCAGTACTTC. Its translation is CASSHSSSGPSYEQYF.

The chain is built from TRBV5-1 and TRBJ1-2; 7 bases align to TRBD1. With V trimmed by 2 bases and J by 2 bases, 12 bases remained unmatched. The CDR3 contains 17 residues. Germline CDR1 reads SGHRS; CDR2 reads YFSETQ. Here the CDR3 DNA reads TGCGCCAGCAGCTTAAAACCCCGGGACAGAACGAACTATGGCTACACCTTC. This codes for CASSLKPRDRTNYGYTF.